This TCR beta chain was captured by sequencing in a study of regulatory T cells in long-lasting Graves disease (dated by TCRdb to 2020 to 2023). A note on the overall study: In the newly diagnosed Graves' disease group, patients had been taking antithyroid drugs for less than 3 months. TCR sequencing covered 13 persistent and some 20 newly diagnosed Graves' disease patients, some 33 samples in total. The study took place in China and was registered as a clinical trial. Persistent Graves' disease patients were compared with newly diagnosed Graves' disease patients by peripheral blood TCR sequencing and RNA sequencing.

V drops 8 bases and J drops 1 base, leaving 11 bases in between. The CDR3 numbers 13 residues from cysteine through phenylalanine. Only the CDR3 DNA stays, 39 bases, in frame from base 1. CDR1 and CDR2, per the germline V gene, are SGHAT and FQNNGV. This clonotype showed up many times. The antigen this receptor binds is unknown. No base quality values were provided; no much bigger clone lies one nucleotide off. What the study reported, not specific to this receptor: More public clonotypes were shared among persistent patients (under 3,000) than among newly diagnosed patients (over 900). As a limitation, the authors acknowledged that the small sample size may reduce accuracy. Sequencing and analysis were limited to the TCR beta chain. Only peripheral blood was studied, because thyroid tissue, the primary lesion, was inaccessible. Persistent Graves' disease patients showed lower TCR Shannon entropy and fewer highly expanded clones than newly diagnosed patients, suggesting clonal expansion. Persistent disease showed preferential use of TRBV28, TRBJ1-2 and TRBJ2-5, whereas newly diagnosed disease favored TRBV20-1 and TRBJ2-1.

The sample's time point label is to be understood as: newly diagnosed GD, antithyroid drugs for less than 3 months. For both TCR sequencing and RNA sequencing, RNA was extracted from PBMCs using TRIzol. The diagnosis of Graves' disease was made according to American Thyroid Association guidelines. Recruitment of patients was carried out at an endocrinology department in Xi'an, China. From each patient, 8 to 10 milliliters of peripheral blood was collected into an EDTA anticoagulant tube. Ficoll Paque Plus density gradient separation was used to isolate PBMCs, and no further T cell sorting was performed. An Agilent 2100 Bioanalyzer and agarose gel were used to assess RNA quality, and a NanoDrop 2000 was used to measure RNA concentration. Library preparation employed multiplex PCR. The run used an Illumina HiSeq 4000. TCR beta libraries were built with iRepertoire HTBI primers and Arm-PCR amplification of CDR3 regions. Gel purification was performed on PCR products prior to sequencing. As for the authors' bioinformatics: Gene usage analysis of CDR3 amino acid clonotypes used the approximately 56 TRBV and about 13 TRBJ segments found across samples. Filtered high-quality paired reads were merged into contigs using COPE and FqMerger. BLAST was used to align contigs to IMGT TRBV, TRBD and TRBJ reference genes, and CDR3 was defined according to IMGT. Any clonotype with a frequency above 0.1% was counted as a highly expanded clone. Shannon entropy was used to measure repertoire diversity, and the Gini coefficient was used to measure V-J evenness. Clonotypes shared by more than one individual were considered public. Clones were called with MiXCR by TCRdb after fastp trimmed the public reads at Q25, and only in-frame beta chains were retained. Each CDR3 protein appears once, grouped with its most common genes and DNA. The V and J calls here are based on TCRdb, not the publication. Across this sample there are 350,000 to 450,000 distinct CDR3 sequences, with roughly 10% seen only once. The ten most abundant clones make up under 20% of the sample.

The same sample was also studied in work on T cells in Graves' hyperthyroidism and ophthalmopathy. As the second study states: Stable Graves' hyperthyroidism was defined as no progression to ophthalmopathy during 18 months of follow-up. The hyperthyroidism patients were between 18 and 65 years old and newly diagnosed, with a disease duration of less than 2 months. Any patient with an uncontrolled infection, another autoimmune disease, pregnancy or lactation was excluded. Diagnoses relied on clinical symptoms, serum thyroxine and TRAb, thyroid ultrasound and orbital computed tomography. For the first round of RT-PCR on the TCR CDR3, the HTBI primer set was used together with the Qiagen OneStep RT-PCR kit. Blood samples also contained most of the expanded thyroid clonotypes (frequency above 0.001), which suggests that blood repertoires may reflect thyroid immune responses. In cross-validation, a model built on a 13 V-J signature told ophthalmopathy apart from stable hyperthyroidism with 87.88% sensitivity and approximately 84% specificity, and in testing the same model reached 80%/75%. During validation, the model predicted progression to ophthalmopathy a median of approximately six months ahead of onset, with almost 71% sensitivity and about 75% specificity. To identify distinguishing TCR V-J signatures, a discovery cohort of some 100 patients was used, comprising 40 to 45 with Graves' ophthalmopathy and around 57 with stable Graves' hyperthyroidism. An independent validation cohort of fewer than 20 hyperthyroidism patients and 15 or so patients who later progressed to ophthalmopathy tested prospective prediction of ophthalmopathy. The 90 or so discovery patients were randomly split 7:3 into training and test sets. In about 6 Graves' hyperthyroidism patients, the study also compared T-cell repertoires from thyroid tissue with T-cell repertoires from blood. After sampling, hyperthyroidism patients received methimazole starting at 30 mg daily, and ophthalmopathy patients received high-dose intravenous methylprednisolone. Libraries were constructed in a second round of multiplex PCR, after which size selection and purification were carried out. Libraries were sequenced paired-end with 100 bp reads on an Illumina HiSeq2000. SOAPnuke was used to process the raw data, removing reads that contained adapters or uncalled bases, had a mean Phred below 15, or lacked an exact match to the constant primer or identifier. High-quality paired reads were merged using COPE v1.2.5, and each unique nucleotide sequence was defined as a clonotype. Clonotypes were aligned to IMGT TRBV, TRBD and TRBJ reference segments using MiTCR v1.1. The analysis was restricted to V-J combinations with a frequency above 0.0001, which together covered about 99% of the repertoires. The TCS score was defined as the ratio of F50 (clonal expansion) to E x V (chaos), calculated using BLOSUM62-based TCRdist between CDR3 peptides within each V-J. Welch's t-statistics and random forest reduced around 550 V-J features to around 14, which were used in a naive Bayes classifier (R e1071). No statistical method was used to set the sample size in advance, and investigators knew the group allocation. According to the paper, TCR Vbeta CDR3 sequencing was carried out on more than 120 peripheral blood samples, which came from approximately 41 ophthalmopathy, around 75 hyperthyroidism and roughly 17 progressor patients.

The V and J segments used are TRBV11-2 and TRBJ2-5; TRBD2 could be the D gene, as 5 bases match. This material consisted of peripheral blood mononuclear cells (PBMCs), taken at new diagnosis, from a patient treated with antithyroid drugs. This receptor was obtained from a woman under 30 with Graves disease. Donor details come from another sample of the same person, matched by shared clones. The CDR3 here reads CASGRAIQETQYF. At the DNA level, the sequence is TGTGCCAGCGGGCGGGCCATCCAAGAGACCCAGTACTTC.